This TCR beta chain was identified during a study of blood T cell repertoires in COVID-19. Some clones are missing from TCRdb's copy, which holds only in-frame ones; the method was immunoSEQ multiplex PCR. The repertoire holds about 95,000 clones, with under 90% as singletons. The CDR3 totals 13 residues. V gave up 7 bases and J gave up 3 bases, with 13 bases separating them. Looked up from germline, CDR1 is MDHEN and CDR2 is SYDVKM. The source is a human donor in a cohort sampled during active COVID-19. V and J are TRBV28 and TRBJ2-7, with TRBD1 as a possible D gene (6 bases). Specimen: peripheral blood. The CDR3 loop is CASTLGRGYEQYF. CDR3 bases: TGTGCCAGCACCTTGGGCAGGGGCTACGAGCAGTACTTC.